One and the same sample provided the 16 T cell receptor beta chains below, sequenced in a study of T cells in localized non-small cell lung cancer. Using immunoSEQ multiplex PCR, the repertoire was profiled, and TCRdb retains in-frame clones only, with some absent. The sample lists tens of thousands of clones, roughly 90% seen once, with 2.6% in the top ten. This material consisted of peripheral blood, taken before any cancer treatment. These receptors were obtained from a female donor aged 60 or older with stage I squamous cell lung carcinoma.

This clone has only a few counts. The chain carries TRBV5-1 and TRBJ2-1; unclear D gene. The V end was cut by 5 bases, the J end by 5 bases, with 11 bases between. CDR1 is SGHRS, CDR2 YFSETQ, per germline. CDR3 length: 13 amino acids. The CDR3 DNA reads TGCGCCAGCAGGGACCAGGATCACAATGAGCAGTTCTTC. This sequence encodes CASRDQDHNEQFF.

The gene calls are TRBV27 and TRBJ1-5, with D possibly being TRBD1 (5 bases). The CDR3 spans 15 residues. Trimming stripped 7 bases from V and 3 bases from J, with 16 bases between. From germline, CDR1 is MNHEY and CDR2 SMNVEV (reference sequence). CDR3 nucleotides: TGTGCCAGCAAGTTTGGGGGGATTGACAATCAGCCCCAGCATTTT. This encodes CASKFGGIDNQPQHF.

The chain carries TRBV7-9 and TRBJ2-1; a weak D match, TRBD2 (5 bases). The V end was cut by 0 bases, the J end by 9 bases, with 12 bases between. The CDR3 length is 14 residues. Germline assignment: CDR1 SEHNR and CDR2 FQNEAQ (reference sequence). The CDR3 DNA is TGTGCCAGCAGCTTAGCGGGAGTACGGGGTGAGCAGTTCTTC. Amino acids: CASSLAGVRGEQFF. Variable domain in full (rest from reference TRBV7-9 and TRBJ2-1): DTGVSQNPRHKITKRGQNVTFRCDPISEHNRLYWYRQTLGQGPEFLTYFQNEAQLEKSRLLSDRFSAERPKGSFSTLEIQRTEQGDSAMYLCASSLAGVRGEQFFGPGTRLTVL.

The chain joins TRBV20-1 to TRBJ2-5; D not certain. The germline gives CDR1 DFQATT, CDR2 SNEGSKA (reference sequence). The CDR3 is made up of 11 amino acids. Trimming stripped 7 bases from V and 2 bases from J, with 8 bases between. CDR3 sequence reads: CSGQTQETQYF. The CDR3 coding sequence is TGCAGTGGGCAGACTCAAGAGACCCAGTACTTC.

The chain links TRBV6-1 to TRBJ1-1; TRBD1 might be the D (5 bases). The V end was cut by 3 bases, the J end by 0 bases, with 8 bases between. Germline V lookup: CDR1 MNHNS, CDR2 SASEGT. This CDR3 has 14 amino acids. CDR3 region: CASSDGGMNTEAFF. The CDR3 coding sequence is TGTGCCAGCAGTGATGGGGGAATGAACACTGAAGCTTTCTTT.

This clone was recorded once. The chain has TRBV6-6 and TRBJ2-1; 12 bases are shared with TRBD2. The germline CDR1 and CDR2 sequences are MNHNY and SVGAGI (reference sequence). V trimming: 6 bases; J trimming: 10 bases; junction bases outside the gene matches: 4. This CDR3 contains 13 residues. CDR3 sequence (DNA): TGTGCCAGCAGCGGGACTAGCGGGCAAGAGCAGTTCTTC. Residues: CASSGTSGQEQFF.

The rearrangement uses TRBV18 and TRBJ2-1; D is unclear. This CDR3 has 13 amino acids. CDR1 is KGHSH and CDR2 is LQKENI in the germline V gene. The ends were cut back, 0 bases at V and 9 bases at J, with 9 bases in the middle. The CDR3 DNA reads TGTGCCAGCTCACCACCGTCCTCCGGTGAGCAGTTCTTC. Its translation is CASSPPSSGEQFF.

V and J are TRBV15 and TRBJ2-5, with 9 positions matching TRBD2. This CDR3 has 15 amino acids. CDR1 and CDR2 from the germline V gene are LNHNV and YYDKDF (reference sequence). Trimming at V came to 1 base and at J to 2 bases, leaving 2 bases not matched to a gene. The CDR3 DNA reads as TGTGCCACCAGCAGAGGGACTAGCGAACAAGAGACCCAGTACTTC. Amino acids: CATSRGTSEQETQYF.

Here the CDR3 DNA reads TGTGCCAGCAGCCTGCTTCTAAGCCCCTACAATGAGCAGTTCTTC. Protein product: CASSLLLSPYNEQFF. The rearrangement joins TRBV2 to TRBJ2-1; D remains unclear. This CDR3 comprises 15 residues. Germline V lookup: CDR1 SNHLY, CDR2 FYNNEI. The V end was cut by 6 bases, the J end by 2 bases, with 14 bases between.

The chain has TRBV18 and TRBJ2-7; tentatively, D is TRBD1 (5 bases). The V gene lost 3 bases and the J gene lost 6 bases, with 15 bases spanning the gap. Germline loops: CDR1 KGHSH, CDR2 LQKENI. This CDR3 region has 14 residues. DNA for the CDR3: TGTGCCAGCTCACCCAGGGAAATCTTCCGCGAGCAGTACTTC. Its translation: CASSPREIFREQYF.

This sequence joins TRBV5-4 and TRBJ2-5, with D possibly being TRBD1 or TRBD2 (6 bases each). Deletions cut 2 bases from V and 1 base from J, with 9 bases between. Looked up from germline, CDR1 is SGHNT and CDR2 is YYREEE (reference sequence). The CDR3 is 14 amino acids. The CDR3 region has the DNA TGTGCCAGCAGCTTAGGGGGGACCCAAGAGACCCAGTACTTC. It yields the protein CASSLGGTQETQYF. Full variable domain (remainder filled in from reference TRBV5-4 and TRBJ2-5): ETGVTQSPTHLIKTRGQQVTLRCSSQSGHNTVSWYQQALGQGPQFIFQYYREEENGRGNFPPRFSGLQFPNYSSELNVNALELDDSALYLCASSLGGTQETQYFGPGTRLLVL.

The chain links TRBV6-5 to TRBJ2-7; D is undetermined. The V gene's germline CDR1 is MNHEY and CDR2 SVGAGI. This CDR3 has 11 amino acids. Trimming cost V 2 bases and J 4 bases, with 3 bases left between them. This CDR3 reads CASSYKYEQYF. The DNA for the CDR3 is TGTGCCAGCAGTTACAAATACGAGCAGTACTTC.

Comments on this clone: Other nucleotide sequences in the sample specify the same CDR3. V gene TRBV15 combines with J gene TRBJ2-7; 10 bases are a match to TRBD1. The junction had 2 bases not matched to a gene; V was cut back by 4 bases and J by 2 bases. CDR1 and CDR2 from the germline V gene are LNHNV and YYDKDF (reference sequence). CDR3 size: 14 residues. The CDR3 reads CATSKGQGPYEQYF. CDR3 nucleotides: TGTGCCACCAGCAAGGGACAGGGGCCCTACGAGCAGTACTTC.

V and J are TRBV30 and TRBJ2-2; 10 nucleotides align to TRBD2. Germline V gives CDR1 GTSNPN, CDR2 SVGIG (reference sequence). The CDR3 consists of 16 residues. V was clipped by 0 bases and J by 5 bases; unmatched bases: 6. In nucleotides, the CDR3 is TGTGCCTGGAGTGTAGTAGCGGGAGGAGGTACCGGGGAGCTGTTTTTT. Translation gives CAWSVVAGGGTGELFF.

The chain has TRBV4-3 and TRBJ2-4, with 10 bases identical to TRBD2. Germline lookup yields CDR1 LGHNA and CDR2 YSLEER. This CDR3 has 16 amino acids. V lost 1 base to trimming and J lost 5 bases; unmatched junction nucleotides: 5. CDR3 amino acids: CASSQALAGGENIQYF. CDR3 bases: TGCGCCAGCAGCCAAGCCTTAGCGGGAGGTGAAAACATTCAGTACTTC.

The chain couples TRBV4-2 to TRBJ2-3; D might be TRBD2 (6 bases). This CDR3 has 15 amino acids. Per the germline V gene, CDR1 is LGHNA and CDR2 is YNFKEQ. With 1 base removed from V and 1 base from J, the gap between germline ends came to 9 bases. The DNA of the CDR3 is TGTGCCAGCAGCCAAGGTAGCGGTGGCACAGATACGCAGTATTTT. This sequence encodes CASSQGSGGTDTQYF.